This T cell receptor beta chain was obtained from a study of CD8 T cells in Susac syndrome (dated by TCRdb to the late 2010s). For context, the study as a whole: Whether CD8+ T cell activation and differentiation in Susac syndrome was antigen driven was tested using repertoire sequencing. On the study overall, not on this receptor specifically: The number of individuals in the TCR sequencing and HLA analysis was acknowledged as relatively small.

High-throughput TCR beta sequencing profiled peripheral blood CD8+ and CD4+ T cells from healthy donors, Susac syndrome patients and multiple sclerosis patients. Treatment-naive patients with stable or active relapsing-remitting disease fulfilling revised McDonald criteria were used as multiple sclerosis controls. Bulk CD8+ and CD4+ T cells were purified magnetically by negative isolation, whereas CD8+ TEMRA cells were enriched by FACS. Blood was drawn into EDTA tubes, processed within 24 hours, and PBMCs were isolated by density gradient centrifugation. PBMCs intended for TCR sequencing were cryopreserved in liquid nitrogen and were subsequently thawed in a 37 degrees C water bath. Purity of sorted or isolated CD4+, CD8+ and CD8+ TEMRA cells was at least 90%. RNA was extracted using the RNeasy kit, and about 0.45 to 1 microgram was reverse transcribed with random hexamers. TCR beta CDR3 regions were amplified with the immunoSEQ multiplex PCR assay covering 54 Vbeta and 13 Jbeta segments. PCR amplification bias was corrected by using a synthetic template baseline for primer optimization and computational correction. The original pipeline was this. Only productive sequences were kept, with reads annotated to V, D and J genes according to IMGT and analyzed in immunoSEQ Analyzer. Clonality was calculated as one minus the Shannon entropy normalized by log2 of the number of productive unique sequences. For each patient and control, public and private clones were evaluated among the 100 most prevalent clones. A clone was defined as Susac-specific if it was absent from the healthy and MS cohorts, from roughly 980 published viral clones and from other ImmuneACCESS disease sequences. In TCRdb, the public reads were trimmed at Q25 with fastp and aligned with MiXCR, with productive beta chains retained. Every distinct CDR3 protein forms one entry, paired with its most common genes and DNA. The authors' filters were not applied to this entry. The sample table shows 150,000 to 200,000 distinct CDR3 sequences, and roughly 92% are seen once. The top ten constitute roughly 0.1% of the sample.

On this clonotype: Its binding antigen is unknown. Base-call qualities are not available, and no considerably larger clone is one nucleotide away.

The sequence was obtained from a human donor with multiple sclerosis. The sample taken for sequencing was CD4+ T cells from PBMCs.

The CDR3 has the sequence CSVDPGQGSSSYGYTF. At the DNA level, the sequence is TGCAGCGTTGACCCCGGACAGGGGTCCTCTTCCTATGGCTACACCTTC. Here the chain combines TRBV29-1 and TRBJ1-2; 9 central nucleotides agree with TRBD1. The germline V gene gives CDR1 as SQVTM and CDR2 as ANQGSEA. From the cysteine up to the phenylalanine, the CDR3 has a length of 16 residues. CDR3 DNA is the only sequence kept; it has 48 bases, read in frame from the first base. After removal of 3 bases from V and 4 bases from J, the junction retains 12 bases not matched to a gene.